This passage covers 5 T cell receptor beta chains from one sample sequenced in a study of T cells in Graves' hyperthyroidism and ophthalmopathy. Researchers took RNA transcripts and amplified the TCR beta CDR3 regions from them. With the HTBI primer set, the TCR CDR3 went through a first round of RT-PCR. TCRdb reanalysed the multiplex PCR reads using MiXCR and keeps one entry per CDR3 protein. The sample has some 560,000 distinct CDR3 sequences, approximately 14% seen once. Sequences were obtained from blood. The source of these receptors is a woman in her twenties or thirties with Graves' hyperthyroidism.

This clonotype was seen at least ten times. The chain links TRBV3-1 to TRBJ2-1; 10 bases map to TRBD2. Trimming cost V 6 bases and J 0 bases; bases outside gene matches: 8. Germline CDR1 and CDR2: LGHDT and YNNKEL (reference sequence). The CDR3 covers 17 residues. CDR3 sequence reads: CASRPHSSGSSYNEQFF. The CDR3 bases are TGTGCCAGCAGGCCTCACTCTAGCGGGAGCTCCTACAATGAGCAGTTCTTC.

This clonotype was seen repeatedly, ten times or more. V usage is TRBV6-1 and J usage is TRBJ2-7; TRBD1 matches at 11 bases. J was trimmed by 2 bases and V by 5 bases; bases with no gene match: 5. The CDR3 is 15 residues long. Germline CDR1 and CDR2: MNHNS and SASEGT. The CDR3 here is CASSSMGQGAYEQYF. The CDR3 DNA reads TGTGCCAGCAGTTCGATGGGACAGGGGGCCTACGAGCAGTACTTC.

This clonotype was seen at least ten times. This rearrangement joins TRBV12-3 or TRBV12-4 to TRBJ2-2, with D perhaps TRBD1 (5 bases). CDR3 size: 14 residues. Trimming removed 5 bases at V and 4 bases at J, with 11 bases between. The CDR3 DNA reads TGTGCCAGCAGTGCGCACAGGAGCACCGGGGAGCTGTTTTTT. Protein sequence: CASSAHRSTGELFF.

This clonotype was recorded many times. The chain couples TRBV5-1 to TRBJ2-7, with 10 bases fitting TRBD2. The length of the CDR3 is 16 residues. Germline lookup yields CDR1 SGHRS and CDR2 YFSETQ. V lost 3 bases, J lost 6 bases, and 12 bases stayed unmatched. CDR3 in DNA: TGCGCCAGCAGCTCTTACGGTCTAGCGGGAGTGGGCGAGCAGTACTTC. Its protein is CASSSYGLAGVGEQYF.

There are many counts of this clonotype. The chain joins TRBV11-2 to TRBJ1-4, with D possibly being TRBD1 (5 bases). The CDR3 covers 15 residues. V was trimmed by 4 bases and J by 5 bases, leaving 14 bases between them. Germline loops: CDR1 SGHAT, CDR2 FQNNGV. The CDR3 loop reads CASSSLLGPNEKLFF. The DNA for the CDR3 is TGTGCCAGCAGCTCTCTCCTGGGGCCGAATGAAAAACTGTTTTTT.